One and the same sample provided the 23 T cell receptor beta chains below, sequenced in a study of cytomegalovirus exposure and HLA in healthy donors. The PCR made use of 60 Vbeta and 13 Jbeta primers. The assay was immunoSEQ multiplex PCR, and TCRdb's table has in-frame clones only and misses some. The sample table includes under 200,000 clones. The source material was PBMCs. The source of these receptors is a man aged 30 to 39 in good health and CMV-seronegative.

The J gene is TRBJ2-7, the V gene TRBV25-1, with 7 bases that match TRBD1. The germline V gene has CDR1 MGHDK and CDR2 SYGVNS. The CDR3 length is 13 residues. Trimming took 4 bases from V and 6 from J; bases not matched to a gene: 6. The CDR3 DNA is TGTGCCAGCAGTGTGGACAGGTACTCCGAGCAGTACTTC. This codes for CASSVDRYSEQYF.

The chain links TRBV7-6 to TRBJ1-5, with D perhaps matching TRBD1 (5 bases). The CDR3 loop spans 15 amino acids. CDR1 is SGHVS, CDR2 FNYEAQ, per germline. Trimming removed 0 bases at V and 7 bases at J, with 13 bases between. The CDR3 spells CASSLAAGVGQPQHF. CDR3 nucleotide sequence: TGTGCCAGCAGCTTAGCGGCGGGGGTCGGGCAGCCCCAGCATTTT.

The J gene is TRBJ2-1, the V gene TRBV13, with TRBD1 matching 7 bases. V was clipped by 0 bases and J by 8 bases; unmatched bases: 4. The CDR3 is 14 residues long. Germline assignment: CDR1 PRHDT and CDR2 FYEKMQ (reference sequence). The CDR3 bases are TGTGCCAGCAGCTTAGGTCGAACAGGGGATGAGCAGTTCTTC. It yields the protein CASSLGRTGDEQFF.

The chain employs TRBV6-5 and TRBJ2-7; 10 bases line up with TRBD2. With 0 bases clipped from V and 2 bases from J, the junction kept 1 base outside the gene matches. Germline-derived CDR1 and CDR2 are MNHEY and SVGAGI. The CDR3 runs 15 residues. For the CDR3, the DNA is TGTGCCAGCAGTTACTCGAGCGGGGGGGCCTACGAGCAGTACTTC. This gives the protein CASSYSSGGAYEQYF.

The chain uses TRBV5-6 and TRBJ1-2; D is ambiguous. Trimming pared 0 bases from V and 1 base from J, leaving 13 bases between. CDR3 length: 16 amino acids. CDR1 SGHDT and CDR2 YYEEEE come from the germline V gene. The CDR3 nucleotides are TGTGCCAGCAGCTTGGATCGACACTTGAATAACTATGGCTACACCTTC. This gives the protein CASSLDRHLNNYGYTF.

About this clone itself: The junction does not match germline at one end; this may be a read error. This chain links TRBV4-2 with TRBJ2-7; TRBD1 aligns across 7 bases. Looked up from germline, CDR1 is LGHNA and CDR2 is YNFKEQ. CDR3 length: 18 amino acids. CDR3 bases: TGTGCCAGCAGTCAAGACCCTAAGACAGGGATGCTATACTACGAGCAGTACTTC. Translation gives CASSQDPKTGMLYYEQYF.

The chain carries TRBV28 and TRBJ2-1, with 14 bases fitting TRBD2. The CDR3 covers 15 residues. V was clipped by 5 bases and J by 6 bases; unmatched bases: 3. CDR1 and CDR2 (germline): MDHEN, SYDVKM. CDR3 DNA: TGTGCCAGCAGTCCGGGACTAGCGGGAGCCAATGAGCAGTTCTTC. This encodes CASSPGLAGANEQFF. Drawing the rest from reference TRBV28 and TRBJ2-1, the complete variable domain is DVKVTQSSRYLVKRTGEKVFLECVQDMDHENMFWYRQDPGLGLRLIYFSYDVKMKEKGDIPEGYSVSREKKERFSLILESASTNQTSMYLCASSPGLAGANEQFFGPGTRLTVL.

The chain combines TRBV10-1 with TRBJ2-7; D ambiguous. The CDR3 is made up of 12 amino acids. Germline V gene sequence: CDR1 WNHNN, CDR2 SYGVQD (reference sequence). V was shortened by 3 bases and J by 3 bases, with 6 bases between the two germline ends. The CDR3 loop is CASSENNYEQYF. In DNA form, the CDR3 reads TGCGCCAGCAGTGAAAACAACTACGAGCAGTACTTC.

The chain employs TRBV19 and TRBJ2-5; 8 bases match TRBD2. CDR1 LNHDA and CDR2 SQIVND come from the germline V gene (reference sequence). The V and J ends lost 2 bases and 1 base, in that order; junction bases with no gene match: 0. The CDR3 length is 14 residues. The CDR3 here is CASSISGSQETQYF. Written as DNA, the CDR3 is TGTGCCAGTAGTATAAGCGGGAGCCAAGAGACCCAGTACTTC.

The J gene is TRBJ2-3, the V gene TRBV9, with TRBD2 identical over 8 bases. Losses at the gene ends were 0 bases for V and 0 bases for J; bases not matched to a gene: 15. Germline V gene sequence: CDR1 SGDLS, CDR2 YYNGEE. The CDR3 loop spans 20 amino acids. Here the CDR3 DNA reads TGTGCCAGCAGCGTAGAGAGTGGGGATTGGGCTAGCGGGAGCACAGATACGCAGTATTTT. As protein: CASSVESGDWASGSTDTQYF.

The chain combines TRBV19 with TRBJ1-3; tentative D call: TRBD1 (6 bases). The CDR3 spans 16 residues. The germline V and J ends were trimmed by 3 bases and 1 base, with 13 bases remaining between them. Per the germline V gene, CDR1 is LNHDA and CDR2 is SQIVND (reference sequence). CDR3 loop: CASSIPGEISGNTIYF. The CDR3 coding sequence is TGTGCCAGTAGTATCCCAGGGGAAATATCTGGAAACACCATATATTTT.

The V and J genes are TRBV7-9 and TRBJ1-3; D is unclear. CDR1 SEHNR and CDR2 FQNEAQ come from the germline V gene (reference sequence). Trimming pared 5 bases from V and 4 bases from J, leaving 18 bases between. CDR3 length: 16 residues. The CDR3 DNA sequence: TGTGCCAGCAGCCGCCCCGGCTTTAGCCGAGGAAACACCATATATTTT. Encoded protein: CASSRPGFSRGNTIYF.

The chain combines TRBV5-1 with TRBJ2-1, with 13 bases fitting TRBD2. The germline CDR1 and CDR2 sequences are SGHRS and YFSETQ. The J segment lost 4 bases and the V segment lost 4 bases, leaving 5 bases of the junction unmatched. The CDR3 extends over 16 amino acids. CDR3 coding DNA: TGCGCCAGCAGCCTAGAGGGACTAGCGGGGTACAATGAGCAGTTCTTC. It yields the protein CASSLEGLAGYNEQFF.

V and J are TRBV28 and TRBJ1-4; tentatively, D is TRBD1 (5 bases). Germline-derived CDR1 and CDR2 are MDHEN and SYDVKM. V lost 4 bases and J 7 bases, leaving 13 bases between the germline ends. This CDR3 contains 14 residues. The CDR3 DNA sequence: TGTGCCAGCAGTTCTCCAGGGTTAAGTGAAAAACTGTTTTTT. Amino acid sequence: CASSSPGLSEKLFF.

V is TRBV4-1 and J is TRBJ2-7; D is uncertain. Germline assignment: CDR1 MGHRA and CDR2 YSYEKL. V lost 0 bases and J 1 base, leaving 10 bases between the germline ends. This CDR3 has 15 amino acids. CDR3 sequence: CASSQDLTPSYEQYF. Here the CDR3 DNA reads TGCGCCAGCAGCCAAGACCTCACTCCTTCCTACGAGCAGTACTTC.

The chain couples TRBV27 to TRBJ2-7; D perhaps matches TRBD2 (5 bases). Trimming took 6 bases from V and 12 from J, leaving 18 bases between them. This CDR3 is built from 12 residues. Germline V gives CDR1 MNHEY, CDR2 SMNVEV (reference sequence). CDR3 DNA: TGTGCCAGCAGCCCCCTTTCCGGGGTTCGGTACTTC. Amino acid sequence: CASSPLSGVRYF.

The V call is TRBV6-5, the J call TRBJ2-5; 9 bases line up with TRBD2. CDR1 is MNHEY, CDR2 SVGAGI, per germline. V shed 2 bases and J 4 bases; nucleotides not matched to a gene: 5. This CDR3 comprises 15 residues. The CDR3 DNA sequence: TGTGCCAGCAGTTACGGGCTAGCGGGGTCAGAGACCCAGTACTTC. Translated, it gives CASSYGLAGSETQYF.

The chain couples TRBV27 to TRBJ2-5; 9 bases map to TRBD1. The CDR3 has 18 amino acids. Germline-derived CDR1 and CDR2 are MNHEY and SMNVEV (reference sequence). Trimming took 0 bases from V and 4 from J; bases not matched to a gene: 12. For the CDR3, the DNA is TGTGCCAGCAGTTTATCCTTCGCCACAGGGGGCTTGGGAGAGACCCAGTACTTC. Translating gives CASSLSFATGGLGETQYF.

The rearrangement uses TRBV18 and TRBJ2-7; 10 nucleotides align to TRBD1. In germline, CDR1 is KGHSH, CDR2 LQKENI. V lost 2 bases to trimming and J lost 5 bases; unmatched junction nucleotides: 3. The CDR3 runs 14 residues. The CDR3 DNA reads as TGTGCCAGCTCACCAGGGACAGGGGCCAACGAGCAGTACTTC. Protein sequence: CASSPGTGANEQYF.

This chain joins TRBV12-5 and TRBJ1-1; TRBD1 agrees at 7 bases. After removal of 6 bases from V and 4 bases from J, the junction contained 14 bases not matched to a gene. Germline loops: CDR1 LGHNT, CDR2 FRNRAP. The CDR3 extends over 16 amino acids. The CDR3 DNA reads TGTGCTAGTGGCCGAGACAGGGCTCCATTGAGCACTGAAGCTTTCTTT. Translating gives CASGRDRAPLSTEAFF.

The chain combines TRBV7-9 with TRBJ2-1; D is perhaps TRBD1 (5 bases). This CDR3 has 15 amino acids. Germline CDR1 SEHNR, CDR2 FQNEAQ (reference sequence). The germline V and J ends were trimmed by 0 bases and 2 bases, with 8 bases remaining between them. CDR3 DNA: TGTGCCAGCAGCTTAGCCCCGGACACCTACAATGAGCAGTTCTTC. Protein product: CASSLAPDTYNEQFF.

The chain joins TRBV2 to TRBJ1-5, with 7 bases fitting TRBD1. The germline CDR1 and CDR2 sequences are SNHLY and FYNNEI. Trimming cost V 4 bases and J 2 bases; bases outside gene matches: 11. The CDR3 totals 17 residues. The CDR3, as DNA: TGTGCCAGCAGTGGACAGGGTTTCGGGTACGGCAATCAGCCCCAGCATTTT. Translated: CASSGQGFGYGNQPQHF.

This rearrangement joins TRBV19 to TRBJ2-1, with 8 nucleotides matching TRBD2. This CDR3 spans 13 amino acids. Losses at the gene ends were 7 bases for V and 4 bases for J; bases not matched to a gene: 3. Germline CDR1 and CDR2: LNHDA and SQIVND (reference sequence). CDR3 loop: CASNSGTYNEQFF. The CDR3 DNA reads as TGTGCCAGTAATAGCGGGACGTACAATGAGCAGTTCTTC.